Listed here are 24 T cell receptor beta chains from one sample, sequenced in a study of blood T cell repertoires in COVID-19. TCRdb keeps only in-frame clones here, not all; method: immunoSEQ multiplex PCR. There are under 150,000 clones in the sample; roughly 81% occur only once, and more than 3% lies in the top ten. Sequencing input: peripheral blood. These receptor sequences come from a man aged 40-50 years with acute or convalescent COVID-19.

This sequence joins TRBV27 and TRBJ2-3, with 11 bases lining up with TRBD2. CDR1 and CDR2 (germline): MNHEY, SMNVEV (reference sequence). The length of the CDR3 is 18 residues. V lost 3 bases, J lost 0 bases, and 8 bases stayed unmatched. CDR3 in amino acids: CASSFRGLAVKSTDTQYF. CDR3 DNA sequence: TGTGCCAGCAGTTTCCGGGGACTAGCGGTAAAAAGCACAGATACGCAGTATTTT.

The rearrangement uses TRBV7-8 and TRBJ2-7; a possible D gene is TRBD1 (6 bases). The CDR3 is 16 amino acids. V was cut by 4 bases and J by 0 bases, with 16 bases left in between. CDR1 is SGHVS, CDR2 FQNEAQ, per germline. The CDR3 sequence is CASSSRLDSSSYEQYF. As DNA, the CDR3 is TGTGCCAGCAGCTCTCGGTTGGACAGCTCCTCCTACGAGCAGTACTTC.

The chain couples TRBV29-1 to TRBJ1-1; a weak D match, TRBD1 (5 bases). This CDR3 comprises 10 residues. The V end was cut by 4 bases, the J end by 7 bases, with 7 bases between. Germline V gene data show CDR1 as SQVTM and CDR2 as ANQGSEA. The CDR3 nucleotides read TGCAGCGTTGTCACAGGTGAAGCTTTCTTT. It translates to CSVVTGEAFF.

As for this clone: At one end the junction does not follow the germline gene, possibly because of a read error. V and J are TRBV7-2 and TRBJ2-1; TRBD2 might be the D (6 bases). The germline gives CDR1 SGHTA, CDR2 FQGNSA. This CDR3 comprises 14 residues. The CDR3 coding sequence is TGTGCCAGCAGCGTAGCGGCGGCCAACAATGAGCAGTTCTTC. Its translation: CASSVAAANNEQFF.

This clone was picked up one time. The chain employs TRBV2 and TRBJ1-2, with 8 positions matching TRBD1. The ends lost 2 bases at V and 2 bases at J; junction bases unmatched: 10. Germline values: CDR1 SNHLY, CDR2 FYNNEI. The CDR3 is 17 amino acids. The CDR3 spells CASSELKGRTGNYGYTF. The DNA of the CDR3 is TGTGCCAGCAGTGAATTAAAAGGAAGGACAGGGAACTATGGCTACACCTTC.

The CDR3 reads CASSLGTSNEQFF. The CDR3 coding sequence is TGTGCCAGCAGCTTAGGGACTAGCAATGAGCAGTTCTTC. The J gene is TRBJ2-1, the V gene TRBV7-2; 7 nucleotides agree with TRBD2. This CDR3 contains 13 residues. CDR1 is SGHTA and CDR2 is FQGNSA in the germline V gene. V lost 1 base to trimming and J lost 6 bases; unmatched junction nucleotides: 0.

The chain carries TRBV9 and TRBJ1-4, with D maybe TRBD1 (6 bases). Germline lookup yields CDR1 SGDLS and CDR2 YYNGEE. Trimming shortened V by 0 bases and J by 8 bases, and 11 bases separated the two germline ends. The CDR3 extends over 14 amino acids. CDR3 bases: TGTGCCAGCAGCGTAGACAGGGTAGGGGAAAAACTGTTTTTT. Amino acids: CASSVDRVGEKLFF. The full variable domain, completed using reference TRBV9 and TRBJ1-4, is DSGVTQTPKHLITATGQRVTLRCSPRSGDLSVYWYQQSLDQGLQFLIQYYNGEERAKGNILERFSAQQFPDLHSELNLSSLELGDSALYFCASSVDRVGEKLFFGSGTQLSVL.

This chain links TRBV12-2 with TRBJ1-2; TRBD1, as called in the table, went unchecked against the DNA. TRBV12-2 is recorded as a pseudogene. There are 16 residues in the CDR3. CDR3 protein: CASRLVAETLHYGYTF. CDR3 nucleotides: TGTGCAAGTCGCTTAGTCGCAGAAACCTTGCACTATGGCTACACCTTC.

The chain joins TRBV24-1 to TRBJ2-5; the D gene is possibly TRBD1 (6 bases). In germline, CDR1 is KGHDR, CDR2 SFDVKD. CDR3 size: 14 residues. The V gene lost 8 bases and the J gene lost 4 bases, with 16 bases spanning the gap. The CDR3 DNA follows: TGTGCCACCATACTAATCAGGGGTCCAGAGACCCAGTACTTC. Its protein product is CATILIRGPETQYF.

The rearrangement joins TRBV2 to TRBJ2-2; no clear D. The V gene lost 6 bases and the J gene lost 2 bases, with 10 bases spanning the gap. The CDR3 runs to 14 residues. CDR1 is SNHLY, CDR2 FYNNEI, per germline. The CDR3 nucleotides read TGTGCCAGCAGCCTAGTCGGTAACACCGGGGAGCTGTTTTTT. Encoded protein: CASSLVGNTGELFF. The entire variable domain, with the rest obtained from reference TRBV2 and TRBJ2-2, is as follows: EPEVTQTPSHQVTQMGQEVILRCVPISNHLYFYWYRQILGQKVEFLVSFYNNEISEKSEIFDDQFSVERPDGSNFTLKIRSTKLEDSAMYFCASSLVGNTGELFFGEGSRLTVL.

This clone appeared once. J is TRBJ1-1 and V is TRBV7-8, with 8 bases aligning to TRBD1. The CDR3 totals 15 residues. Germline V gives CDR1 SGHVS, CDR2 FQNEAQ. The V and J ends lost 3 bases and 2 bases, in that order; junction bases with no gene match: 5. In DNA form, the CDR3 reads TGTGCCAGCAGCTTCGGCAGGGGGCGAAACACTGAAGCTTTCTTT. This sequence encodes CASSFGRGRNTEAFF.

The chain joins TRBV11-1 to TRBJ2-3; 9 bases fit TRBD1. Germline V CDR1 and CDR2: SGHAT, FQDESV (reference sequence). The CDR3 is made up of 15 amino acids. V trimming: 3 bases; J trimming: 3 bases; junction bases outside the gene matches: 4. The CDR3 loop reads CASSLDRGRTDTQYF. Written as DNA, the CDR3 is TGTGCCAGCAGCTTGGACAGGGGTAGAACAGATACGCAGTATTTT.

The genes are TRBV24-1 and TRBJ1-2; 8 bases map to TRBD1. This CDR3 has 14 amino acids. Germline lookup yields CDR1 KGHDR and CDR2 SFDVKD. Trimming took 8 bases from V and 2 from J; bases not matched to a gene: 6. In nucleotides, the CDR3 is TGTGCCACCAATGACAGGGGCAGGAACTATGGCTACACCTTC. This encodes CATNDRGRNYGYTF.

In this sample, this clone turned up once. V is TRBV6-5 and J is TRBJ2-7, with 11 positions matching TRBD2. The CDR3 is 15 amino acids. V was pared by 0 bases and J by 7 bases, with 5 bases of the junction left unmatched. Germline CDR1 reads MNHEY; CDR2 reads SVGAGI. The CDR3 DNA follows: TGTGCCAGCAGTTACTCAGCGACTAGCGGGGATGAGCAGTACTTC. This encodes CASSYSATSGDEQYF.

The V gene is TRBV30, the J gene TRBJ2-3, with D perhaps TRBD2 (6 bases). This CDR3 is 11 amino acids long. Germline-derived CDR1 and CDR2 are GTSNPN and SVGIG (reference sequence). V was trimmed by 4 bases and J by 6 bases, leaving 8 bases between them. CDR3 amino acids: CAWTRGDTQYF. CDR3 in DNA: TGTGCCTGGACTCGGGGGGATACGCAGTATTTT.

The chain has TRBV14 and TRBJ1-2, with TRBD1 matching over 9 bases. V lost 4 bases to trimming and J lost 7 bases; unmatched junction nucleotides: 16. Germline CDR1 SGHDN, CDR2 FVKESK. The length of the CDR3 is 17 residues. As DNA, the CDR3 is TGTGCCAGCAGCCGATCGACCGGGACAGGGCCATCGGGTGGCTACACCTTC. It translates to CASSRSTGTGPSGGYTF.

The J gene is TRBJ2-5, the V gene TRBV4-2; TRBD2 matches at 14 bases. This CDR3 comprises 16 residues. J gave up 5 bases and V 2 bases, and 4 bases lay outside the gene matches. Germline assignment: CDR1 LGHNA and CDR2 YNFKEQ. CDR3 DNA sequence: TGTGCCAGCAGCCAACCGGGACTAGCGGGGGTGGAGACCCAGTACTTC. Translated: CASSQPGLAGVETQYF.

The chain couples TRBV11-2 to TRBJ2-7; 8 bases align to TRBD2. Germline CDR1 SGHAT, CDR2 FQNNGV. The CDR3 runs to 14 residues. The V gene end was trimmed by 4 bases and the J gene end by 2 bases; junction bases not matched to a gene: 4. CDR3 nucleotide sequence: TGTGCCAGCAGCTCCCAGCGGGGGACCTACGAGCAGTACTTC. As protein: CASSSQRGTYEQYF.

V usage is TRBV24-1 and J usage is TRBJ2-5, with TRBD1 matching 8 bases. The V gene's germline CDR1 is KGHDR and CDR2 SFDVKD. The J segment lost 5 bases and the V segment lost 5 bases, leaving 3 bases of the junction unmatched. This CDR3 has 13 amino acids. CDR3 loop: CATSGTGMETQYF. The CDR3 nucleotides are TGTGCCACCAGTGGGACAGGGATGGAGACCCAGTACTTC.

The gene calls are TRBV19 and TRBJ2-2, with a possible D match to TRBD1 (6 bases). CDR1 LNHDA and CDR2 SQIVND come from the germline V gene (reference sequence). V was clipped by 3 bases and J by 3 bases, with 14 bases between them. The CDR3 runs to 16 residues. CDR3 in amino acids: CASSILRGSDTGELFF. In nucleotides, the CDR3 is TGTGCCAGTAGTATCCTCAGGGGAAGCGACACCGGGGAGCTGTTTTTT.

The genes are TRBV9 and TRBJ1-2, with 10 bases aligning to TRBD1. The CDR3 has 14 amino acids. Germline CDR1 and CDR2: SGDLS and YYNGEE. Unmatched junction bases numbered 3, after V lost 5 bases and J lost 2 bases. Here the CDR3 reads CASRGQGGNYGYTF. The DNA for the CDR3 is TGTGCCAGCAGAGGACAGGGGGGAAACTATGGCTACACCTTC. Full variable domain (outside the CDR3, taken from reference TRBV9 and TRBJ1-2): DSGVTQTPKHLITATGQRVTLRCSPRSGDLSVYWYQQSLDQGLQFLIQYYNGEERAKGNILERFSAQQFPDLHSELNLSSLELGDSALYFCASRGQGGNYGYTFGSGTRLTVV.

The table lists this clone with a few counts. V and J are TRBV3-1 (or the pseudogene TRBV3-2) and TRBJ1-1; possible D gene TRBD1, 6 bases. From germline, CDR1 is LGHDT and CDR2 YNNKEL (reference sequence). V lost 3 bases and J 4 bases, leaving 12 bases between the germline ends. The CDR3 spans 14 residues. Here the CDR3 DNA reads TGTGCCAGCAGCCACGGGACATCGGGCACTGAAGCTTTCTTT. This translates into CASSHGTSGTEAFF.

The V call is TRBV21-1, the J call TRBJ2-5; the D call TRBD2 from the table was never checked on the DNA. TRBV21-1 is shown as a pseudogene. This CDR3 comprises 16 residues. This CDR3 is CASSLGLAGNKETQYF. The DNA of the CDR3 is TGTGCCAGCAGCTTGGGACTAGCGGGGAACAAAGAGACCCAGTACTTC.

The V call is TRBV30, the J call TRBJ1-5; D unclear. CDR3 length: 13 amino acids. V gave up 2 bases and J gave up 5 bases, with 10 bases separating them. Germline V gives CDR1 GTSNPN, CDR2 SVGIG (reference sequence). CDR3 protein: CAWSWSADQPQHF. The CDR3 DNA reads TGTGCCTGGAGTTGGTCGGCGGATCAGCCCCAGCATTTT.